This TCR beta chain was sequenced in a study of control samples from healthy donors and cancer patients. Germline CDR1 is MDHEN and CDR2 is SYDVKM. This CDR3 contains 15 residues. The V end lost 6 bases, the J end lost 7 bases, and 18 bases lay between the germline ends. Libraries were prepared by immunoSEQ multiplex PCR; TCRdb keeps only in-frame clonotypes and omits some of them. The table shows approximately 150,000 clones, with about 90% occurring only once. The V call is TRBV28, the J call TRBJ1-4; a weak D match, TRBD1 (5 bases). The clonotype was recovered from a man aged 18 to 29 in good health. What was sequenced was blood. CDR3 bases: TGTGCCAGCAGCCCCTCGGGGCTGGGTATTGAAAAACTGTTTTTT. Amino acids: CASSPSGLGIEKLFF.